This T cell receptor (beta chain) comes out of a study of T cell responses to AZD1222 COVID-19 vaccine. Study-level information: Whether given at about 4 or about 12 weeks, second doses were pooled.

Study-level findings and limits: Among the donors, most were white British and more were female, and clonal diversity was possibly underestimated. Increased Spike-specific TCR breadth and depth were observed after two AZD1222 doses. At baseline, just five to seven AZD1222 recipients tested seropositive.

Regarding this clone: Antigen: not known.

Using immunoSEQ multiplex PCR, the repertoire was profiled, and TCRdb retains in-frame clones only, with some absent. The sample has about 110,000 clones, roughly nine tenths seen once. This CDR3 spans 13 amino acids. The junction had 8 bases not matched to a gene; V was cut back by 7 bases and J by 5 bases. Germline CDR1 and CDR2: SQVTM and ANQGSEA. The clonotype originates from an adult in good health. Source: peripheral blood, taken on day 0 of AZD1222 vaccination. The chain combines TRBV29-1 with TRBJ1-2; 9 nucleotides agree with TRBD1. The CDR3 region has the DNA TGCAGCGGACGGACAGGGGATGGATATGGCTACACCTTC. Translated: CSGRTGDGYGYTF.